The 14 T cell receptor beta chains reported below all come from one sample, sequenced in a study of CD8+ T cells in alopecia areata. Sequencing relied on a cDNA template that was reverse transcribed from extracted RNA. Measured with immunoSEQ multiplex PCR; TCRdb has only the in-frame clones, and not every one. The table has about 140,000 clones, 51% seen once. This specimen was CD4+ T cells sorted from blood, taken at week 0. These receptors were taken from a human donor with alopecia areata.

This chain links TRBV2 with TRBJ2-3, with D tentatively TRBD2 (6 bases). The CDR3 has 15 residues. Germline lookup yields CDR1 SNHLY and CDR2 FYNNEI. V lost 2 bases and J 3 bases, leaving 12 bases between the germline ends. The CDR3 coding sequence is TGTGCCAGCAGTGAAATGGGACGGGGGACAGATACGCAGTATTTT. This encodes CASSEMGRGTDTQYF.

As DNA, the CDR3 is TGTGCCAGCAGCCCCGGGACTACTCAAGGTCGTGAGCAGTTCTTC. Translating it yields CASSPGTTQGREQFF. The V gene is TRBV5-4, the J gene TRBJ2-1; TRBD2 agrees at 7 bases. Germline V lookup: CDR1 SGHNT, CDR2 YYREEE (reference sequence). Losses at the gene ends were 4 bases for V and 9 bases for J; bases not matched to a gene: 13. This CDR3 has 15 amino acids.

The chain employs TRBV7-2 and TRBJ2-2; D ambiguous. The CDR3 consists of 15 residues. V dropped 1 base and J dropped 5 bases, with 11 bases sitting between them. Germline V lookup: CDR1 SGHTA, CDR2 FQGNSA. CDR3 loop: CASSLVGQLTGELFF. DNA of the CDR3: TGTGCCAGCAGCTTAGTAGGTCAACTGACCGGGGAGCTGTTTTTT.

This clone was seen more than once but under ten times. J is TRBJ1-1 and V is TRBV30; no clear D gene. The germline gives CDR1 GTSNPN, CDR2 SVGIG (reference sequence). V dropped 2 bases and J dropped 1 base, with 8 bases sitting between them. This CDR3 is 13 amino acids long. CDR3 amino acids: CAWSLESNTEAFF. The CDR3, as DNA: TGTGCCTGGAGTTTAGAATCGAACACTGAAGCTTTCTTT.

This chain connects TRBV1 to TRBJ1-2. TRBV1 is deemed a pseudogene. This CDR3 has 14 residues. The CDR3 here is CTSSLRGLPYGYTF. The CDR3 DNA reads as TGCACCAGCAGCCTTCGGGGACTGCCCTATGGCTACACCTTC.

This chain links TRBV29-1 with TRBJ2-5; 9 positions match TRBD1. The CDR3 covers 14 residues. Losses at the gene ends were 6 bases for V and 2 bases for J; bases not matched to a gene: 7. CDR1 is SQVTM, CDR2 ANQGSEA, per germline. CDR3 amino acids: CSVEGDRAQETQYF. The CDR3 bases are TGCAGCGTCGAGGGGGACAGGGCACAAGAGACCCAGTACTTC.

This rearrangement joins TRBV15 to TRBJ1-5; tentative D call: TRBD1 (6 bases). Germline V lookup: CDR1 LNHNV, CDR2 YYDKDF (reference sequence). The CDR3 contains 15 residues. Trimming stripped 2 bases from V and 4 bases from J, with 12 bases between. CDR3 sequence: CATSRTTGRNQPQHF. For the CDR3, the DNA is TGTGCCACCAGCAGAACTACAGGGAGGAATCAGCCCCAGCATTTT.

This chain links TRBV9 with TRBJ2-5, with 10 bases that match TRBD1. The trim removed 4 bases at V and 5 bases at J, leaving 8 bases unmatched. This CDR3 has 15 amino acids. Germline V gives CDR1 SGDLS, CDR2 YYNGEE. The CDR3 bases are TGTGCCAGCAGCTTCAGACAGGGGGCGGCTGAGACCCAGTACTTC. Protein: CASSFRQGAAETQYF.

V and J are TRBV29-1 and TRBJ2-3, with TRBD1 identical over 11 bases. The CDR3 is made up of 13 amino acids. Germline CDR1 and CDR2: SQVTM and ANQGSEA. After removal of 6 bases from V and 10 bases from J, the junction contained 9 bases not matched to a gene. This chain's CDR3 is CSVPGQGGGAQYF. CDR3 bases: TGCAGCGTACCGGGACAGGGGGGTGGTGCGCAGTATTTT.

This sequence joins TRBV15 and TRBJ2-1; D uncertain. The CDR3 runs 13 residues. Germline lookup yields CDR1 LNHNV and CDR2 YYDKDF (reference sequence). With 5 bases removed from V and 7 bases from J, the gap between germline ends came to 12 bases. The chain's CDR3 is CATSVSLVNEQFF. The CDR3 DNA reads as TGTGCCACCAGCGTATCGTTAGTTAATGAGCAGTTCTTC.

The V call is TRBV30, the J call TRBJ2-2; D tentatively reads TRBD1 or TRBD2 (6 bases each). The length of the CDR3 is 12 residues. Looked up from germline, CDR1 is GTSNPN and CDR2 is SVGIG (reference sequence). Trimming pared 4 bases from V and 4 bases from J, leaving 7 bases between. CDR3 in amino acids: CAWTGATGELFF. In DNA form, the CDR3 reads TGTGCCTGGACGGGGGCCACCGGGGAGCTGTTTTTT.

J is TRBJ1-5 and V is TRBV2; D ambiguous. The CDR3 spans 13 residues. V gave up 4 bases and J gave up 4 bases, with 8 bases separating them. Germline V gives CDR1 SNHLY, CDR2 FYNNEI. This CDR3 reads CASSVGENQPQHF. Here the CDR3 DNA reads TGTGCCAGCAGTGTAGGTGAGAATCAGCCCCAGCATTTT.

This clone occurred once. The genes are TRBV6-5 and TRBJ2-7; 8 positions agree with TRBD1. J was trimmed by 3 bases and V by 0 bases; bases with no gene match: 4. Germline V gives CDR1 MNHEY, CDR2 SVGAGI. This CDR3 region has 15 residues. DNA for the CDR3: TGTGCCAGCAGTTACTCTGGGACAGGCCACTACGAGCAGTACTTC. This gives the protein CASSYSGTGHYEQYF.

This rearrangement joins TRBV7-9 to TRBJ2-3, with 10 nucleotides matching TRBD1. V shed 3 bases, J shed 9 bases, and the junction held 12 bases outside the gene matches. The germline CDR1 and CDR2 sequences are SEHNR and FQNEAQ (reference sequence). The CDR3 loop spans 16 amino acids. Written as DNA, the CDR3 is TGTGCCAGCAGCTTGAAATACGGGACAGGGGAGGGGACGCAGTATTTT. As protein: CASSLKYGTGEGTQYF.